The clone carrying this T cell receptor beta chain appeared many times. Its antigen is not identified. Original processing methods: A classifier of distant metastasis in papillary thyroid cancer was built from CDR3 differences (across clinicopathological groups). TCRdb re-called the PCR reads through MiXCR. The V and J calls were determined by TCRdb, not by the authors. The sample records about 31,000 clones, 18% being singletons. Patients underwent thyroid surgery, and none had received any treatment before it. The sample belongs to a study of metastatic and nonmetastatic thyroid tumors. Study background: The authors compared repertoires across blood and tumor or nodule tissue from malignant and benign thyroid patients. Overall study results and limits: Relative to benign nodules, malignant thyroid tumors were reportedly characterized by significantly elevated TCR beta diversity in blood and tumor.

Germline values: CDR1 SGHKS, CDR2 YYEKEE (reference sequence). V lost 0 bases and J 1 base, leaving 8 bases between the germline ends. There are 15 residues in the CDR3. The sequence came from a female donor with papillary thyroid cancer or a benign thyroid nodule (not recorded which). Some clones in this sample may be carry-over from other donors' samples. Sequences were obtained from blood. This rearrangement joins TRBV5-5 to TRBJ1-3; D is uncertain. The CDR3 here is CASSLDGLSGNTIYF. In DNA form, the CDR3 reads TGTGCCAGCAGCTTGGACGGTCTGTCTGGAAACACCATATATTTT.